Detailed here is one T cell receptor beta chain. The target antigen is unknown. With 60 Vbeta and 13 Jbeta primers, the PCR was carried out. Libraries were prepared by immunoSEQ multiplex PCR; TCRdb keeps only in-frame clonotypes and omits some of them. The table includes about 140,000 clones, over 65% detected once. The entry originates in a study of cytomegalovirus exposure and HLA in healthy donors. Findings and caveats of the study: The HLA-A and HLA-B alleles of most subjects were reportedly predicted accurately from TCR beta sequences. Usually a TCR sequence was rare, but some public TCRs were found in many donors.

CDR1 and CDR2 (germline): SGHVS, FQNEAQ. The CDR3 is 15 amino acids. Trimming pared 2 bases from V and 6 bases from J, leaving 16 bases between. Sequencing was done on a sample of PBMCs. The rearrangement links TRBV7-8 to TRBJ1-1; maybe TRBD1 (5 bases). The sequence came from a female donor in good health and CMV-seronegative. CDR3 sequence reads: CASSLSGLTGPEAFF. The CDR3 DNA reads TGTGCCAGCAGCTTATCTGGTCTAACAGGCCCTGAAGCTTTCTTT.